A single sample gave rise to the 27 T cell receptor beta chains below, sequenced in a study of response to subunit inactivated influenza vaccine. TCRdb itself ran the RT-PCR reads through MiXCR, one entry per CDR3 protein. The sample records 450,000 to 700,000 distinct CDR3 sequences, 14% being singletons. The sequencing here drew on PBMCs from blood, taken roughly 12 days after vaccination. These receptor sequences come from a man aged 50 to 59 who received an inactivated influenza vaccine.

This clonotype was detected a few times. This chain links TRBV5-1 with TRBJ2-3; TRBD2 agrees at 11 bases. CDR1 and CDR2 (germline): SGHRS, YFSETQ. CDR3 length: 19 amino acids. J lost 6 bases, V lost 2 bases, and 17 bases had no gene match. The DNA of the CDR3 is TGCGCCAGCAGCTTTGGTCTAGCGGGGGGACCTCCTGAACGGGATACGCAGTATTTT. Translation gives CASSFGLAGGPPERDTQYF.

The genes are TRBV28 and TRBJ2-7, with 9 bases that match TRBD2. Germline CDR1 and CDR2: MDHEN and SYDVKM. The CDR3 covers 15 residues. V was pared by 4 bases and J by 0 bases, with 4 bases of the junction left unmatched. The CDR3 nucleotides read TGTGCCAGCAGTTATTGGCGGGGGGGCTCCTACGAGCAGTACTTC. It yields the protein CASSYWRGGSYEQYF.

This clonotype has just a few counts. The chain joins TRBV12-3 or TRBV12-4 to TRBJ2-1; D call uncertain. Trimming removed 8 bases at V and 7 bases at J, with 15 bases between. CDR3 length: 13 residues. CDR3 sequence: CASEPELRNEQFF. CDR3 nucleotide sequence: TGTGCCAGCGAACCGGAGTTAAGAAATGAGCAGTTCTTC.

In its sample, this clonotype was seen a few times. CDR3 nucleotide sequence: TGTGCCAGTAAGGACAGGGGGAACACTGAAGCTTTCTTT. Translated, it gives CASKDRGNTEAFF. The chain recombines TRBV7-6 with TRBJ1-1; 9 bases line up with TRBD1. Germline V lookup: CDR1 SGHVS, CDR2 FNYEAQ. The CDR3 covers 13 residues. V lost 9 bases, J lost 1 base, and 3 bases stayed unmatched.

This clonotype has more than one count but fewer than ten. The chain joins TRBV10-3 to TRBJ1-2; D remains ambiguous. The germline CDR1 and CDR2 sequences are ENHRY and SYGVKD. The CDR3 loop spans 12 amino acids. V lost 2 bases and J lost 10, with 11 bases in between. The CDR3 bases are TGTGCCATCAGTGAGGAGGGTAGGGCCTACACCTTC. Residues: CAISEEGRAYTF.

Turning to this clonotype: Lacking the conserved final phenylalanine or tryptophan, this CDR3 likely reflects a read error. The chain's CDR3 is CASSSPLGSAETQYL. DNA of the CDR3: TGTGCCAGCAGCTCCCCGTTAGGCAGCGCAGAGACCCAGTACCTC. This chain links TRBV7-9 with TRBJ2-5, with unresolved D. This CDR3 contains 15 residues. V lost 4 bases and J lost 4, with 16 bases in between. The germline gives CDR1 SEHNR, CDR2 FQNEAQ (reference sequence).

CDR3 amino acids: CSVKRVGEFSYEQYF. The DNA for the CDR3 is TGCAGCGTCAAAAGGGTGGGCGAGTTCTCCTACGAGCAGTACTTC. The chain is built from TRBV29-1 and TRBJ2-7; D is unresolved. Germline-derived CDR1 and CDR2 are SQVTM and ANQGSEA. Trimming stripped 6 bases from V and 0 bases from J, with 18 bases between. The CDR3 spans 15 residues.

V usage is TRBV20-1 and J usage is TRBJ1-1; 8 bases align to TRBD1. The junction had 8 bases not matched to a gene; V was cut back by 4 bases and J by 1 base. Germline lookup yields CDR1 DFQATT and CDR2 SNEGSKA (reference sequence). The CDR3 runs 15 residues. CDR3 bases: TGCAGTGCTATCGACAGGGGACATGGGAACACTGAAGCTTTCTTT. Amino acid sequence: CSAIDRGHGNTEAFF.

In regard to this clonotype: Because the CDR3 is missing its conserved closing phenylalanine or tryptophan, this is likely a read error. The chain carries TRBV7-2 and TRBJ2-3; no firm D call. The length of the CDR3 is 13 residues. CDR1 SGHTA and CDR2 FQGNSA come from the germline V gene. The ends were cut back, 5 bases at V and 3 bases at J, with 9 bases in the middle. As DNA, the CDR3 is TGTGCCAGCAGCCCCAGCCGTACAGATACGCAGTATTCT. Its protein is CASSPSRTDTQYS.

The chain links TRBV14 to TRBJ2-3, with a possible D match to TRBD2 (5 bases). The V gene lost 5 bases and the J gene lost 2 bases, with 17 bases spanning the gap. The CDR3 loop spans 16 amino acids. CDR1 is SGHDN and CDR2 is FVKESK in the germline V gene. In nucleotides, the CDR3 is TGTGCCAGCAGCGACGGGATTCATAGCTCCACAGATACGCAGTATTTT. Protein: CASSDGIHSSTDTQYF.

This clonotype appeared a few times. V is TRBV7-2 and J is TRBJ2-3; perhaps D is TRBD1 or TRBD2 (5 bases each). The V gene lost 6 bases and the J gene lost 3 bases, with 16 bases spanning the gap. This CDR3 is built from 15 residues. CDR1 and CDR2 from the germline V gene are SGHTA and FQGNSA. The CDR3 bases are TGTGCCAGCAGGCCCTTCGGGGCGGCGACAGATACGCAGTATTTT. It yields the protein CASRPFGAATDTQYF.

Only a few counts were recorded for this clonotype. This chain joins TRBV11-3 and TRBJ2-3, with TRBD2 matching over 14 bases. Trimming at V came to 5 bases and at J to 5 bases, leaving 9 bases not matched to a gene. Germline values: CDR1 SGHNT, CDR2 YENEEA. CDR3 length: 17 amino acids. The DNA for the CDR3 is TGTGCCAGCAGCCCGGGGACTAGCGGGGGCGGAATAGATACGCAGTATTTT. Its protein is CASSPGTSGGGIDTQYF. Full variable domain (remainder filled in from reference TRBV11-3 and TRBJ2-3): EAGVVQSPRYKIIEKKQPVAFWCNPISGHNTLYWYLQNLGQGPELLIRYENEEAVDDSQLPKDRFSAERLKGVDSTLKIQPAELGDSAVYLCASSPGTSGGGIDTQYFGPGTRLTVL.

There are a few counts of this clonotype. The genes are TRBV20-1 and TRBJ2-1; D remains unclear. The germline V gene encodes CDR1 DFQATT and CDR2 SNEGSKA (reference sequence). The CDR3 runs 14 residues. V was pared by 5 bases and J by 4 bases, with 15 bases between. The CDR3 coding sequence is TGCAGTGCTGAACGAAACACGAGATACAATGAGCAGTTCTTC. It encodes CSAERNTRYNEQFF.

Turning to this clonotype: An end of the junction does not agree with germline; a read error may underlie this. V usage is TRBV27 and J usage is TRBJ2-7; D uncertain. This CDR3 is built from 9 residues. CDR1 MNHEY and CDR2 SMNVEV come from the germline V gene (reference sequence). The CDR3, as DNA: TGCACCAGCAGTTCTAACCGGTGCTTC. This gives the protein CTSSSNRCF.

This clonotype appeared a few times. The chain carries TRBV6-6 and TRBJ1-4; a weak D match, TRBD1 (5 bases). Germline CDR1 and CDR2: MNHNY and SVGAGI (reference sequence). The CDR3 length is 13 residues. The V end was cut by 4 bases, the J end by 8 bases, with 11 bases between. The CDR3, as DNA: TGTGCCAGCAGTTGGGGGGAGAAGGAAAAACTGTTTTTT. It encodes CASSWGEKEKLFF.

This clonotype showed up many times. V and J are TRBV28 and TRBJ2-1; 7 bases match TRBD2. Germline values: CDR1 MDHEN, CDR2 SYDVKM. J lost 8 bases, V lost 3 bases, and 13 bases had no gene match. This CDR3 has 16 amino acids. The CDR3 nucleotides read TGTGCCAGCAGTTTGTCACGGGGGGTTGTGGGCGATGAGCAGTTCTTC. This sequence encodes CASSLSRGVVGDEQFF.

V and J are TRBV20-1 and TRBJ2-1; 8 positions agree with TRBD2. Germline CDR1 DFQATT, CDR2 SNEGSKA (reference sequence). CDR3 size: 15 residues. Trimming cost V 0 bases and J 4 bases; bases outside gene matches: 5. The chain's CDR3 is CSARDRASGYNEQFF. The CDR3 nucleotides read TGCAGTGCTAGAGATAGGGCTAGCGGGTACAATGAGCAGTTCTTC.

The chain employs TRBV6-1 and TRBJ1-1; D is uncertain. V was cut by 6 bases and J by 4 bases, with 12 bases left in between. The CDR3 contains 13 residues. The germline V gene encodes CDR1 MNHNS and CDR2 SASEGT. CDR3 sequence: CASSRRGFTEAFF. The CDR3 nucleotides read TGTGCCAGCAGCCGGCGGGGATTCACTGAAGCTTTCTTT.

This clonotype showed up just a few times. The CDR3 sequence is CSVEVGGTTDTQYF. The CDR3 region has the DNA TGCAGCGTTGAAGTAGGGGGCACGACAGATACGCAGTATTTT. J is TRBJ2-3 and V is TRBV29-1, with 7 nucleotides matching TRBD1. CDR3 length: 14 residues. Germline assignment: CDR1 SQVTM and CDR2 ANQGSEA. J gave up 3 bases and V 1 base, and 4 bases lay outside the gene matches.

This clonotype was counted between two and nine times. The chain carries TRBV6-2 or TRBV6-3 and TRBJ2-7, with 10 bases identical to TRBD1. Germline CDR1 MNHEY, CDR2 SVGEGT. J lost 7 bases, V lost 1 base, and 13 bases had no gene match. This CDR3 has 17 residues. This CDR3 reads CASSYWVPGQGSGEQYF. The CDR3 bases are TGTGCCAGCAGTTACTGGGTACCGGGACAGGGGTCCGGGGAGCAGTACTTC.

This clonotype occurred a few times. The CDR3 DNA reads TGTGCCAGCAGCAAAAGTGGGGCGGGAGAGACCCAGTACTTC. Amino acid sequence: CASSKSGAGETQYF. The chain is built from TRBV11-1 and TRBJ2-5, with D perhaps being TRBD1 or TRBD2 (5 bases each). V was pared by 5 bases and J by 4 bases, with 14 bases between. CDR1 SGHAT and CDR2 FQDESV come from the germline V gene (reference sequence). CDR3 length: 14 residues.

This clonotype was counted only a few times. The CDR3 DNA follows: TGTGCCAGCAGCCCTACTCGGACTGCCCTTGGGAGTAATTCACCCCTCCACTTT. As protein: CASSPTRTALGSNSPLHF. V gene TRBV7-6 combines with J gene TRBJ1-6; D is unclear. The V end was cut by 5 bases, the J end by 6 bases, with 23 bases between. CDR3 length equals 18 residues. CDR1 and CDR2 from the germline V gene are SGHVS and FNYEAQ.

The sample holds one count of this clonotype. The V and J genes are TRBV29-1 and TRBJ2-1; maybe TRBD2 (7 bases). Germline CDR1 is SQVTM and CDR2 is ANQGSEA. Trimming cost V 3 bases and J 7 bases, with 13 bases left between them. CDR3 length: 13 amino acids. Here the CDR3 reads CSVDRGARNEQFF. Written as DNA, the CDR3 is TGCAGCGTTGACCGGGGGGCCCGGAATGAGCAGTTCTTC.

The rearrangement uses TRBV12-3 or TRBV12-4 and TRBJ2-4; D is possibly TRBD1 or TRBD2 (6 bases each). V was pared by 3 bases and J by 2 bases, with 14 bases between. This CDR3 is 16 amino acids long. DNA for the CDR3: TGTGCCAGCAGTTTTTGGGGGGCCGATTCCAAAAACATTCAGTACTTC. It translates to CASSFWGADSKNIQYF.

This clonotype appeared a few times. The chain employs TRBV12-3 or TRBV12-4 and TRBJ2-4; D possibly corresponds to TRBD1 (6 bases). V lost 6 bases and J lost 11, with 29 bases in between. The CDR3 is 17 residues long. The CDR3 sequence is CASRGYSDSSQGGLQYF. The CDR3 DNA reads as TGTGCCAGCAGAGGATATTCGGACAGTTCCCAAGGTGGCCTTCAGTACTTC.

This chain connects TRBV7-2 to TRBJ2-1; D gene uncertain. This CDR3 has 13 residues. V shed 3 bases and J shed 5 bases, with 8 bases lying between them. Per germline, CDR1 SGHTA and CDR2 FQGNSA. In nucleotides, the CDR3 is TGTGCCAGCAGCTTTTCCCCGGACAATGAGCAGTTCTTC. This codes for CASSFSPDNEQFF.

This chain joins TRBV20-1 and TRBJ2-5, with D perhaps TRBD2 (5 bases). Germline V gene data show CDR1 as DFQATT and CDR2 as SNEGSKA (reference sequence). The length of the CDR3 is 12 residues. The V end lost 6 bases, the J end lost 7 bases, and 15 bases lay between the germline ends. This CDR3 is CSAGWLGGTQYF. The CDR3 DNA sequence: TGCAGTGCCGGCTGGCTAGGAGGGACCCAGTACTTC.